This T cell receptor beta chain is drawn from a study of vaccination effects on CD4 cells after COVID-19. Study conclusions and caveats: Researchers reported few convalescent patients and no early post-infection timepoints in the study.

Trimming took 5 bases from V and 7 from J, leaving 15 bases between them. The V gene's germline CDR1 is SGHAT and CDR2 FQDESV (reference sequence). The CDR3 totals 13 residues. The culture ran for roughly ten days, and then CD4+ T cells were isolated. None of these healthy vaccinees had been infected with SARS-CoV-2 before vaccination. Half-medium exchanges with IL-2 medium took place on days 3 and 7. Clones were sequenced by immunoSEQ multiplex PCR, and TCRdb holds only the in-frame ones, with some missing. The data hold about 48,000 clones, with over 50% observed a single time. Regarding this clone: Its cognate antigen is unknown.

V and J are TRBV11-1 and TRBJ2-7; D gene ambiguous. Sequencing was performed on CD4+ T cells from PBMCs cultured without peptide, taken before COVID-19 vaccination. This TCR came from a human donor who received a COVID-19 vaccine. The CDR3 bases are TGTGCCAGCAGCCCCCCCCAGACGAAGGAGCAGTACTTC. Translation: CASSPPQTKEQYF.